This TCR beta chain was profiled in a study of T cell changes during pregnancy in multiple sclerosis. Profiling relied on immunoSEQ multiplex PCR, and the TCRdb table lists in-frame clones only, not all of them. The sample lists about 100,000 clones, around 92% seen once, with more than 1.5% in the top ten. V was pared by 0 bases and J by 7 bases, with 13 bases between. This CDR3 is built from 14 residues. Per germline, CDR1 SGHRS and CDR2 YFSETQ. The receptor comes from a female donor with multiple sclerosis, enrolled in a pregnancy study. V is TRBV5-1 and J is TRBJ1-2, with D uncertain. The sample consisted of peripheral blood, taken after pregnancy. The CDR3 reads CASSLESQPSGYTF. CDR3 DNA: TGCGCCAGCAGCTTGGAATCACAGCCGAGTGGCTACACCTTC.